The 22 T cell receptor beta chains in this list originate from one sample, sequenced in a study of CD8+CD57+ T cells in acquired aplastic anemia. Patients sequenced had flow cytometry evidence of CD8+CD57+ cell expansion. Genomic DNA served as template for TCR beta VDJ and CDR3 profiling. TCRdb redid the calling of the reads with MiXCR, one entry per CDR3 protein. The data hold approximately 470,000 distinct CDR3 sequences, with around 30% observed a single time. The source material was sorted CD4+, CD8+, or CD8+CD57+ T cells (not recorded which) from PBMCs. These TCRs come from a human donor with aplastic anemia.

V and J are TRBV7-2 and TRBJ1-5, with 12 bases matching TRBD1. The ends lost 11 bases at V and 6 bases at J; junction bases unmatched: 5. CDR1 and CDR2 from the germline V gene are SGHTA and FQGNSA. CDR3 length equals 13 residues. The CDR3, as DNA: TGTGCCTGGGGACAGGGGGCTGGTCAGCCCCAGCATTTT. Translation: CAWGQGAGQPQHF. Full variable domain (outside the CDR3, taken from reference TRBV7-2 and TRBJ1-5): GAGVSQSPSNKVTEKGKDVELRCDPISGHTALYWYRQSLGQGLEFLIYFQGNSAPDKSGLPSDRFSAERTGGSVSTLTIQRTQQEDSAVYLCAWGQGAGQPQHFGDGTRLSIL.

This clonotype showed up many times. This chain joins TRBV6-1 and TRBJ1-5; D gene uncertain. The CDR3 is 14 residues long. The V and J ends lost 6 bases and 0 bases respectively, with 9 bases between them. Germline assignment: CDR1 MNHNS and CDR2 SASEGT. The CDR3 spells CASSPAYSNQPQHF. The CDR3 DNA sequence: TGTGCCAGCAGCCCGGCTTATAGCAATCAGCCCCAGCATTTT.

V and J are TRBV7-2 and TRBJ2-7, with a tentative D call TRBD1 (7 bases). CDR3 size: 15 residues. The germline V gene encodes CDR1 SGHTA and CDR2 FQGNSA. V dropped 4 bases and J dropped 1 base, with 14 bases sitting between them. The CDR3: CASSSLTGTSYEQYF. For the CDR3, the DNA is TGTGCCAGCAGCTCCCTGACAGGGACTTCCTACGAGCAGTACTTC.

This clonotype was counted ten times or more. The rearrangement uses TRBV2 and TRBJ2-5; D unresolved. V lost 4 bases, J lost 1 base, and 4 bases lay in between. This CDR3 is built from 12 residues. The germline V gene encodes CDR1 SNHLY and CDR2 FYNNEI. Here the CDR3 reads CASSGSQETQYF. In DNA, the CDR3 is TGTGCCAGCAGTGGCAGCCAAGAGACCCAGTACTTC.

Here the CDR3 reads CASSYGTGTPATIYEQYF. CDR3 nucleotides: TGTGCCAGCAGTTACGGGACAGGCACACCCGCTACCATCTACGAGCAGTACTTC. The V and J genes are TRBV25-1 and TRBJ2-7; 8 nucleotides align to TRBD1. The CDR3 loop spans 18 amino acids. Germline loops: CDR1 MGHDK, CDR2 SYGVNS. Trimming removed 5 bases from V and 3 bases from J; junction bases left unmatched: 18.

This clonotype was seen at least ten times. The chain carries TRBV10-3 and TRBJ2-7; perhaps TRBD1 as D (6 bases). The germline CDR1 and CDR2 sequences are ENHRY and SYGVKD. The CDR3 is 12 residues long. Trimming shortened V by 6 bases and J by 4 bases, and 10 bases separated the two germline ends. The DNA for the CDR3 is TGTGCCATCAGACAGGGTTCATACGAGCAGTACTTC. The encoded protein is CAIRQGSYEQYF.

The chain couples TRBV10-3 to TRBJ1-1; unclear D gene. Germline values: CDR1 ENHRY, CDR2 SYGVKD. This CDR3 is 14 amino acids long. V was clipped by 7 bases and J by 1 base, with 13 bases between them. CDR3 region: CAINGPGGNTEAFF. The CDR3 coding sequence is TGTGCCATCAATGGTCCGGGAGGGAACACTGAAGCTTTCTTT.

The gene calls are TRBV5-8 and TRBJ2-5, with D unclear. Germline CDR1 reads SGHTS; CDR2 reads YDEGEE. The CDR3 consists of 14 residues. V shed 0 bases and J shed 9 bases, with 15 bases lying between them. As DNA, the CDR3 is TGTGCCAGCAGCTTGGTGCAGACGCGGACGGCCCAGTACTTC. Translation: CASSLVQTRTAQYF.

J is TRBJ1-2 and V is TRBV20-1; D perhaps matches TRBD1 (5 bases). The germline CDR1 and CDR2 sequences are DFQATT and SNEGSKA (reference sequence). This CDR3 spans 13 amino acids. The V end lost 3 bases, the J end lost 4 bases, and 12 bases lay between the germline ends. For the CDR3, the DNA is TGCAGTGCTAGGGCGGCGGGGACCTATGGCTACACCTTC. Its protein product is CSARAAGTYGYTF.

The V and J genes are TRBV28 and TRBJ2-7; 8 bases fit TRBD1. Germline CDR1 MDHEN, CDR2 SYDVKM. The ends lost 7 bases at V and 0 bases at J; junction bases unmatched: 5. The CDR3 runs to 14 residues. CDR3 loop: CASTDRGISYEQYF. CDR3 in DNA: TGTGCCAGCACCGACAGGGGAATCTCCTACGAGCAGTACTTC. Combining the CDR3 with reference TRBV28 and TRBJ2-7 gives the whole variable domain DVKVTQSSRYLVKRTGEKVFLECVQDMDHENMFWYRQDPGLGLRLIYFSYDVKMKEKGDIPEGYSVSREKKERFSLILESASTNQTSMYLCASTDRGISYEQYFGPGTRLTVT.

The chain recombines TRBV25-1 with TRBJ1-1; 10 nucleotides align to TRBD1. This CDR3 has 15 residues. The J segment lost 6 bases and the V segment lost 5 bases, leaving 9 bases of the junction unmatched. Germline V lookup: CDR1 MGHDK, CDR2 SYGVNS. The CDR3 here is CASSIRGTGAPEAFF. In DNA form, the CDR3 reads TGTGCCAGCAGTATCCGAGGGACAGGGGCACCTGAAGCTTTCTTT.

The CDR3 is CASDKGGARRETQYF. Here the CDR3 DNA reads TGTGCCAGCGATAAAGGAGGGGCTCGTCGAGAGACCCAGTACTTC. The V call is TRBV19, the J call TRBJ2-5; perhaps TRBD2 as D (6 bases). Germline assignment: CDR1 LNHDA and CDR2 SQIVND (reference sequence). Trimming pared 9 bases from V and 4 bases from J, leaving 21 bases between. CDR3 length: 15 residues. The complete variable domain, with remaining parts taken from reference TRBV19 and TRBJ2-5, reads DGGITQSPKYLFRKEGQNVTLSCEQNLNHDAMYWYRQDPGQGLRLIYYSQIVNDFQKGDIAEGYSVSREKKESFPLTVTSAQKNPTAFYLCASDKGGARRETQYFGPGTRLLVL.

Comments on this clonotype: A read error is possible here, since a much larger clone lies one base away. The rearrangement links TRBV9 to TRBJ1-3, with TRBD1 as a possible D gene (6 bases). Trimming took 3 bases from V and 2 from J, leaving 12 bases between them. Germline V gene sequence: CDR1 SGDLS, CDR2 YYNGEE. The CDR3 length is 15 residues. CDR3 in amino acids: CASSATGIPGNTIYF. As DNA, the CDR3 is TGTGCCAGCAGCGCGACAGGAATCCCTGGAAACACCATATATTTT. Drawing the rest from reference TRBV9 and TRBJ1-3, the complete variable domain is DSGVTQTPKHLITATGQRVTLRCSPRSGDLSVYWYQQSLDQGLQFLIQYYNGEERAKGNILERFSAQQFPDLHSELNLSSLELGDSALYFCASSATGIPGNTIYFGEGSWLTVV.

Only a few counts were recorded for this clonotype. The CDR3 bases are TGTGCCACCAGTGACCTCCTCGGGGATACGCAGTATTTT. Encoded protein: CATSDLLGDTQYF. The chain combines TRBV24-1 with TRBJ2-3, with unresolved D. V lost 4 bases and J 6 bases, leaving 10 bases between the germline ends. The CDR3 runs to 13 residues. The germline V gene encodes CDR1 KGHDR and CDR2 SFDVKD.

At least ten counts were recorded for this clonotype. This chain links TRBV20-1 with TRBJ1-5; a possible D gene is TRBD1 (5 bases). Trimming left V 3 bases short and J 1 base short, with 10 bases between. The V gene's germline CDR1 is DFQATT and CDR2 SNEGSKA (reference sequence). The CDR3 is made up of 14 amino acids. This chain's CDR3 is CSASQGVSNQPQHF. The CDR3 DNA reads as TGCAGTGCTAGTCAAGGGGTCAGCAATCAGCCCCAGCATTTT.

This clonotype was detected a few times. The chain employs TRBV6-5 and TRBJ1-1; D is undetermined. The CDR3 runs to 13 residues. Trimming removed 4 bases at V and 1 base at J, with 7 bases between. Germline CDR1 and CDR2: MNHEY and SVGAGI. The CDR3 DNA reads TGTGCCAGCAGTTCTTGGGAGAACACTGAAGCTTTCTTT. It is translated as CASSSWENTEAFF.

The J gene is TRBJ2-7, the V gene TRBV5-1; 7 nucleotides agree with TRBD1. Germline trimming cut 0 bases from V and 2 bases from J; bases unmatched to any gene: 8. The CDR3 runs to 16 residues. Germline CDR1 reads SGHRS; CDR2 reads YFSETQ. The CDR3 loop reads CASSLEPTGVTYEQYF. DNA for the CDR3: TGCGCCAGCAGCTTGGAGCCTACAGGGGTAACCTACGAGCAGTACTTC.

This clonotype was seen a single time. A much larger clone is a single base away; this may be a read error. The chain employs TRBV19 and TRBJ2-5; TRBD1 or TRBD2 may be the D gene (5 bases each). CDR3 length: 15 residues. Trimming pared 5 bases from V and 5 bases from J, leaving 18 bases between. Germline assignment: CDR1 LNHDA and CDR2 SQIVND (reference sequence). This CDR3 is CASSGGVPGLETQYF. The CDR3 DNA reads TGTGCCAGTAGTGGGGGTGTTCCGGGGCTGGAGACCCAGTACTTC.

A word on this clonotype: A much bigger clone sits one base away, suggesting this may be a read error. This chain connects TRBV19 to TRBJ2-7, with 7 bases aligning to TRBD1. The CDR3 has 14 residues. The trim removed 5 bases at V and 6 bases at J, leaving 10 bases unmatched. The V gene's germline CDR1 is LNHDA and CDR2 SQIVND (reference sequence). The CDR3 spells CASSSGTAATEQYF. The CDR3, as DNA: TGTGCCAGTAGTTCCGGGACAGCGGCCACCGAGCAGTACTTC.

The V gene is TRBV20-1, the J gene TRBJ1-2, with D possibly TRBD1 on 6 matching bases. CDR1 is DFQATT, CDR2 SNEGSKA, per germline (reference sequence). V was trimmed by 6 bases and J by 12 bases, leaving 17 bases between them. This CDR3 contains 11 residues. The CDR3 DNA sequence: TGCAGTGCGCAAGGGGGTTATCGCCACACCTTC. This gives the protein CSAQGGYRHTF.

This clonotype was found many times. This chain joins TRBV10-3 and TRBJ2-7; 12 bases match TRBD1. V was pared by 2 bases and J by 3 bases, with 8 bases of the junction left unmatched. CDR1 and CDR2 from the germline V gene are ENHRY and SYGVKD. This CDR3 region has 17 residues. The CDR3 DNA follows: TGTGCCATCAGTGAGACCGGACGGGACAGGGGGCTCTACGAGCAGTACTTC. Translation: CAISETGRDRGLYEQYF.

The rearrangement joins TRBV5-6 to TRBJ1-2; 9 bases are shared with TRBD1. Germline values: CDR1 SGHDT, CDR2 YYEEEE. This CDR3 contains 17 residues. Trimming took 4 bases from V and 0 from J; bases not matched to a gene: 10. The CDR3: CASSPNRGQGSNYGYTF. CDR3 nucleotides: TGTGCCAGCAGCCCCAATAGGGGACAGGGCTCTAACTATGGCTACACCTTC. The full variable domain, in which reference TRBV5-6 and TRBJ1-2 provide the parts outside the CDR3, is DAGVTQSPTHLIKTRGQQVTLRCSPKSGHDTVSWYQQALGQGPQFIFQYYEEEERQRGNFPDRFSGHQFPNYSSELNVNALLLGDSALYLCASSPNRGQGSNYGYTFGSGTRLTVV.